A single sample gave rise to the 24 T cell receptor beta chains below, sequenced in a study of T-cell memory formation after mild COVID-19. TCRdb analysed the 5' RACE reads with MiXCR anew, one entry per CDR3 protein. The table has approximately 300,000 distinct CDR3 sequences, roughly a fifth seen once. Sequences were obtained from PBMCs or a T cell subset sorted from them (not recorded which). The receptors were gathered from a man aged 18-30 years who had mild COVID-19 (a few samples of this study predate the infection). Cell type and time point are not known.

In its sample, this clonotype was seen a few times. The genes are TRBV2 and TRBJ1-5; D is ambiguous. The CDR3 runs 12 residues. Germline V CDR1 and CDR2: SNHLY, FYNNEI. The germline V and J ends were trimmed by 3 bases and 3 bases, with 3 bases remaining between them. CDR3 residues: CASSEDNQPQHF. The CDR3 DNA sequence: TGTGCCAGCAGTGAGGACAATCAGCCCCAGCATTTT.

This sequence joins TRBV29-1 and TRBJ1-1; unclear D gene. Germline CDR1 is SQVTM and CDR2 is ANQGSEA. The CDR3 sequence is 12 residues long. V lost 5 bases to trimming and J lost 1 base, with 8 bases between them. CDR3 protein: CSVLLRNTEAFF. The CDR3 nucleotides read TGCAGCGTTCTTTTACGGAACACTGAAGCTTTCTTT.

The gene calls are TRBV7-2 and TRBJ1-2; the D gene is possibly TRBD1 (5 bases). The CDR3 is 14 residues long. Germline V gene lookup returns CDR1 SGHTA and CDR2 FQGNSA. Trimming pared 6 bases from V and 10 bases from J, leaving 21 bases between. The CDR3 spells CASRLSEGISDYTF. The CDR3 DNA reads TGTGCCAGCAGACTCTCAGAGGGGATTTCGGACTACACCTTC.

This clonotype was seen repeatedly, ten times or more. This rearrangement joins TRBV7-8 to TRBJ2-1, with D possibly called TRBD1 or TRBD2 (5 bases each). Germline V gene sequence: CDR1 SGHVS, CDR2 FQNEAQ. CDR3 length: 15 amino acids. Trimming took off 3 bases at V and 5 bases at J, with 14 bases between the two ends. The CDR3 nucleotides are TGTGCCAGCAGCTTCCTGGGGGTCAGGGACAATGAGCAGTTCTTC. Amino acids: CASSFLGVRDNEQFF.

The sample holds many counts of this clonotype. V gene TRBV7-9 combines with J gene TRBJ1-2; D is undetermined. The CDR3 extends over 13 amino acids. From germline, CDR1 is SEHNR and CDR2 FQNEAQ (reference sequence). V lost 1 base to trimming and J lost 3 bases, with 6 bases between them. The CDR3 DNA is TGTGCCAGCAGCTTAGAGGGCGACTATGGCTACACCTTC. It specifies CASSLEGDYGYTF.

The rearrangement links TRBV7-2 to TRBJ2-7; the D gene is possibly TRBD1 (6 bases). Germline V gene data show CDR1 as SGHTA and CDR2 as FQGNSA. Trimming stripped 3 bases from V and 2 bases from J, with 11 bases between. The CDR3 has 14 residues. For the CDR3, the DNA is TGTGCCAGCAGCTTTGCAGGGGTCGCCTACGAGCAGTACTTC. Translated: CASSFAGVAYEQYF.

The V call is TRBV5-1, the J call TRBJ2-4, with D perhaps TRBD1 (6 bases). CDR1 and CDR2 from the germline V gene are SGHRS and YFSETQ. This CDR3 has 14 residues. V lost 0 bases and J 8 bases, leaving 12 bases between the germline ends. CDR3 protein: CASSLGQEVDIQYF. For the CDR3, the DNA is TGCGCCAGCAGCTTGGGACAGGAGGTGGACATTCAGTACTTC.

The J gene is TRBJ1-4, the V gene TRBV5-1; D is undetermined. The V end lost 4 bases, the J end lost 8 bases, and 12 bases lay between the germline ends. The CDR3 has 13 amino acids. The germline gives CDR1 SGHRS, CDR2 YFSETQ. This CDR3 is CASSRTPEEKLFF. Here the CDR3 DNA reads TGCGCCAGCAGCAGGACCCCAGAGGAAAAACTGTTTTTT.

Comment on this clonotype: Germline and junction disagree at one end, which may indicate a read error. The V call is TRBV20-1, the J call TRBJ2-3; 8 bases align to TRBD2. CDR3 size: 15 residues. Germline assignment: CDR1 DFQATT and CDR2 SNEGSKA (reference sequence). CDR3 residues: CSADEPGLDADTQFF. The CDR3 DNA reads as TGCAGTGCCGACGAACCGGGACTAGACGCAGATACGCAGTTTTTT.

This clonotype was counted a few times. J is TRBJ1-1 and V is TRBV12-3 or TRBV12-4; D not certain. There are 14 residues in the CDR3. Trimming pared 3 bases from V and 2 bases from J, leaving 10 bases between. The chain's CDR3 is CASSFRSHNTEAFF. As DNA, the CDR3 is TGTGCCAGCAGTTTCCGGAGCCACAACACTGAAGCTTTCTTT.

This clonotype was seen once. V is TRBV30 and J is TRBJ1-2, with D unclear. CDR1 is GTSNPN, CDR2 SVGIG, per germline (reference sequence). The CDR3 has 14 amino acids. V lost 4 bases, J lost 1 base, and 13 bases lay in between. CDR3 bases: TGTGCCTGGAAATACACAGCGGATAACTATGGCTACACCTTC. The encoded protein is CAWKYTADNYGYTF.

The CDR3 protein is CASSWGGSPNQPQHF. The CDR3 bases are TGTGCCAGCAGCTGGGGAGGGTCGCCGAATCAGCCCCAGCATTTT. The genes are TRBV25-1 and TRBJ1-5; D is unclear. The V end was cut by 6 bases, the J end by 4 bases, with 16 bases between. Germline V gene lookup returns CDR1 MGHDK and CDR2 SYGVNS. This CDR3 contains 15 residues.

This clonotype has more than one count but fewer than ten. This chain links TRBV7-9 with TRBJ1-2; D remains ambiguous. Germline loops: CDR1 SEHNR, CDR2 FQNEAQ (reference sequence). The CDR3 sequence is 13 residues long. The V end was cut by 3 bases, the J end by 8 bases, with 13 bases between. In DNA form, the CDR3 reads TGTGCCAGCAGCTTCGACGGGTTTTCGGGCTACACCTTC. Its translation: CASSFDGFSGYTF.

This clonotype was detected a few times. The chain combines TRBV9 with TRBJ1-1, with D unclear. Trimming left V 0 bases short and J 1 base short, with 7 bases between. CDR1 SGDLS and CDR2 YYNGEE come from the germline V gene. There are 14 residues in the CDR3. CDR3 residues: CASSVGPANTEAFF. For the CDR3, the DNA is TGTGCCAGCAGCGTAGGTCCGGCGAACACTGAAGCTTTCTTT.

This clonotype has a single count. CDR3 coding DNA: TGTGCCAGCAGCTTATTGCTCCACGCCGGGGAGCTGTTTTTT. Encoded protein: CASSLLLHAGELFF. This chain links TRBV11-1 with TRBJ2-2, with D hard to call. Trimming took 2 bases from V and 6 from J, leaving 10 bases between them. Germline V lookup: CDR1 SGHAT, CDR2 FQDESV (reference sequence). The CDR3 contains 14 residues.

The table lists this clonotype with a count of one. The chain has TRBV20-1 and TRBJ2-7, with TRBD2 identical over 8 bases. Germline-derived CDR1 and CDR2 are DFQATT and SNEGSKA (reference sequence). The CDR3 is 13 residues long. J lost 3 bases, V lost 2 bases, and 3 bases had no gene match. Here the CDR3 reads CSARSGGVYEQYF. The CDR3 DNA reads TGCAGTGCTAGAAGCGGGGGAGTCTACGAGCAGTACTTC.

V usage is TRBV7-2 and J usage is TRBJ2-7; the match to TRBD1 covers 8 bases. CDR3 length equals 15 residues. Germline lookup yields CDR1 SGHTA and CDR2 FQGNSA. V lost 4 bases and J lost 1; bases outside the gene matches: 6. The CDR3 DNA reads as TGTGCCAGCAGCTGGGGACAGGCGAGATCCTACGAGCAGTACTTC. It specifies CASSWGQARSYEQYF.

The chain combines TRBV12-3 or TRBV12-4 with TRBJ2-7; D might be TRBD1 or TRBD2, each matching 5 bases. Trimming removed 5 bases from V and 1 base from J, with 12 bases in between. This CDR3 has 14 amino acids. This CDR3 is CASSPGTESYEQYV. CDR3 sequence (DNA): TGTGCCAGCAGTCCGGGGACCGAGTCCTACGAGCAGTACGTC.

This chain joins TRBV29-1 and TRBJ2-1; D could derive from TRBD1 or TRBD2 (6 bases each). Between the trimmed V and J ends, which lost 1 base and 16 bases, there was a span of 17 bases. The CDR3 loop spans 12 amino acids. The germline CDR1 and CDR2 sequences are SQVTM and ANQGSEA. CDR3 sequence: CSVEAEPGANFF. CDR3 nucleotides: TGCAGCGTTGAAGCAGAGCCGGGGGCCAATTTCTTC.

At least ten counts were recorded for this clonotype. J is TRBJ2-2 and V is TRBV7-2, with D perhaps TRBD1 (6 bases). The CDR3 is 15 amino acids. Trimming removed 5 bases at V and 1 base at J, with 11 bases between. CDR1 is SGHTA and CDR2 is FQGNSA in the germline V gene. The CDR3 DNA reads as TGTGCCAGCAGCCAGGACAGATTGAACACCGGGGAGCTGTTTTTT. Protein sequence: CASSQDRLNTGELFF.

In this sample, this clonotype turned up a few times. The chain is built from TRBV6-5 and TRBJ2-7; 11 bases align to TRBD1. Looked up from germline, CDR1 is MNHEY and CDR2 is SVGAGI. V shed 6 bases and J 1 base; nucleotides not matched to a gene: 5. The CDR3 sequence is 15 residues long. For the CDR3, the DNA is TGTGCCAGCAGAGGACAGGGGGCTGGGTCCTACGAGCAGTACTTC. It codes for CASRGQGAGSYEQYF.

The CDR3 bases are TGTGCCAGCAGTTATGGGCAGGGAAAGACCCAGTACTTC. As protein: CASSYGQGKTQYF. The rearrangement joins TRBV6-5 to TRBJ2-5; D might be TRBD1 (5 bases). V shed 3 bases and J shed 6 bases, with 11 bases lying between them. CDR1 and CDR2 (germline): MNHEY, SVGAGI. CDR3 length: 13 amino acids.

The chain has TRBV7-2 and TRBJ1-5; D might be TRBD1 (5 bases). V was cut by 1 base and J by 7 bases, with 14 bases left in between. This CDR3 has 15 amino acids. Germline CDR1 and CDR2: SGHTA and FQGNSA. The CDR3 sequence: CASSLVGGLNQPQHF. The CDR3 region has the DNA TGTGCCAGCAGCTTAGTGGGGGGACTAAACCAGCCCCAGCATTTT. Drawing the rest from reference TRBV7-2 and TRBJ1-5, the complete variable domain is GAGVSQSPSNKVTEKGKDVELRCDPISGHTALYWYRQSLGQGLEFLIYFQGNSAPDKSGLPSDRFSAERTGGSVSTLTIQRTQQEDSAVYLCASSLVGGLNQPQHFGDGTRLSIL.

This clonotype has just a few counts. The DNA of the CDR3 is TGTGCCTGGAGGGACACAGGCAGGGCTGAAGCTTTCTTT. This translates into CAWRDTGRAEAFF. The V call is TRBV30, the J call TRBJ1-1; maybe TRBD1 (5 bases). V was cut by 3 bases and J by 6 bases, with 14 bases left in between. Germline CDR1 GTSNPN, CDR2 SVGIG (reference sequence). The CDR3 is 13 residues long. Full variable domain (rest looked up from reference TRBV30 and TRBJ1-1): SQTIHQWPATLVQPVGSPLSLECTVEGTSNPNLYWYRQAAGRGLQLLFYSVGIGQISSEVPQNLSASRPQDRQFILSSKKLLLSDSGFYLCAWRDTGRAEAFFGQGTRLTVV.